These 8 T cell receptor beta chains were all obtained from the same sample, sequenced in a study of blood T cell repertoires in COVID-19. The table came from immunoSEQ multiplex PCR; TCRdb's copy has only in-frame clones and leaves some out. Of tens of thousands of clones in the sample, more than 65% are singletons; the top ten hold approximately 4.1%. The specimen was peripheral blood. All receptors come from a woman in her fifties or sixties with acute or convalescent COVID-19.

V usage is TRBV7-2 and J usage is TRBJ2-3; 8 bases align to TRBD2. With V trimmed by 1 base and J by 1 base, 13 bases remained unmatched. Per the germline V gene, CDR1 is SGHTA and CDR2 is FQGNSA. The CDR3 covers 19 residues. This CDR3 reads CASSLGWLAGFPRTDTQYF. The CDR3 DNA reads TGTGCCAGCAGCTTAGGTTGGCTAGCGGGCTTCCCTCGCACAGATACGCAGTATTTT.

The chain uses TRBV4-1 and TRBJ2-1; TRBD2 aligns across 14 bases. V was pared by 7 bases and J by 7 bases, with 6 bases of the junction left unmatched. In germline, CDR1 is MGHRA, CDR2 YSYEKL. This CDR3 is 15 amino acids long. This chain's CDR3 is CASIQTSGGANEQFF. In DNA, the CDR3 is TGCGCCAGCATTCAGACTAGCGGGGGGGCAAATGAGCAGTTCTTC.

The rearrangement joins TRBV6-5 to TRBJ2-4, with D unresolved. Per the germline V gene, CDR1 is MNHEY and CDR2 is SVGAGI. V lost 6 bases and J lost 1, with 13 bases in between. This CDR3 comprises 15 residues. The CDR3 here is CASSPLGLAKNIQYF. The CDR3 DNA reads TGTGCCAGCAGCCCCCTTGGCTTGGCCAAAAACATTCAGTACTTC.

The chain joins TRBV24-1 to TRBJ2-6, with TRBD2 identical over 7 bases. The junction had 2 bases not matched to a gene; V was cut back by 1 base and J by 0 bases. In germline, CDR1 is KGHDR, CDR2 SFDVKD. CDR3 length: 17 amino acids. CDR3 bases: TGTGCCACCAGTGATTTTGGGGGGGTCTCTGGGGCCAACGTCCTGACTTTC. Translated: CATSDFGGVSGANVLTF.

As DNA, the CDR3 is TGTGCCAGTAGTGTCGGACAGCTTATCCTCTATGGCTACACCTTC. Amino acid sequence: CASSVGQLILYGYTF. J is TRBJ1-2 and V is TRBV19; D possibly corresponds to TRBD1 (6 bases). V lost 5 bases and J 4 bases, leaving 17 bases between the germline ends. Germline loops: CDR1 LNHDA, CDR2 SQIVND (reference sequence). There are 15 residues in the CDR3.

This clone was picked up a small number of times. V and J are TRBV19 and TRBJ2-2, with 9 bases identical to TRBD1. CDR3 size: 16 residues. Germline-derived CDR1 and CDR2 are LNHDA and SQIVND (reference sequence). V trimming: 5 bases; J trimming: 6 bases; junction bases outside the gene matches: 10. The CDR3 bases are TGTGCCAGTAGTCCGCCGGGACAGGGAGCGGCCGGGGAGCTGTTTTTT. Protein: CASSPPGQGAAGELFF.

The chain joins TRBV24-1 to TRBJ2-7; D gene unclear. Germline V CDR1 and CDR2: KGHDR, SFDVKD. V gave up 4 bases and J gave up 0 bases, with 15 bases separating them. CDR3 length: 16 residues. The chain's CDR3 is CATSEDSRVSSYEQYF. The CDR3 DNA reads as TGTGCCACCAGTGAGGATTCACGGGTTAGCTCCTACGAGCAGTACTTC.

The chain is built from TRBV6-5 and TRBJ2-3; TRBD1 is a possible D gene (6 bases). Germline values: CDR1 MNHEY, CDR2 SVGAGI. Trimming cost V 2 bases and J 6 bases, with 15 bases left between them. There are 15 residues in the CDR3. The CDR3 DNA sequence: TGTGCCAGCAGTTACCTGGGACACATTAGGGATACGCAGTATTTT. This sequence encodes CASSYLGHIRDTQYF.